One and the same sample provided the 25 T cell receptor beta chains below, sequenced in a study of response to subunit inactivated influenza vaccine. TCRdb independently ran MiXCR on the RT-PCR reads; one entry per CDR3 protein. The profile shows about 570,000 distinct CDR3 sequences, about 11% of them singletons. The same specimen was also included in a second study, on T cells expressing NK-cell markers. From that study: Scientists made TCR beta cDNA using 5'RACE template switching with UMIs.

The sample here was PBMCs from blood, taken on the day of vaccination. The receptors originated from a man in his forties or fifties who received an inactivated influenza vaccine.

This clonotype was detected a few times. This rearrangement joins TRBV3-1 to TRBJ2-7, with D unclear. Trimming left V 6 bases short and J 7 bases short, with 19 bases between. Germline values: CDR1 LGHDT, CDR2 YNNKEL (reference sequence). The CDR3 extends over 14 amino acids. Written as DNA, the CDR3 is TGTGCCAGCAGTCCAAGTGGGCTACTGGGGGAGCAGTACTTC. Protein: CASSPSGLLGEQYF.

The V gene is TRBV7-3, the J gene TRBJ2-1; D is possibly TRBD2 (5 bases). From germline, CDR1 is SGHTA and CDR2 FQGTGA. The CDR3 has 15 amino acids. V dropped 5 bases and J dropped 4 bases, with 15 bases sitting between them. CDR3: CASSPSWGVYNEQFF. CDR3 coding DNA: TGTGCCAGCAGCCCCTCATGGGGAGTATACAATGAGCAGTTCTTC.

This clonotype was detected only a few times. This chain connects TRBV5-6 to TRBJ2-4, with 12 bases fitting TRBD2. The CDR3 covers 17 residues. V gave up 1 base and J gave up 4 bases; unmatched junction bases: 6. Germline V gene sequence: CDR1 SGHDT, CDR2 YYEEEE. The CDR3 DNA follows: TGTGCCAGCAGCTTGATAGGACTAGCGGGGTGGAAAAACATTCAGTACTTC. Protein product: CASSLIGLAGWKNIQYF.

This clonotype was detected a few times. The gene calls are TRBV7-9 and TRBJ2-3, with 7 nucleotides matching TRBD2. V lost 5 bases, J lost 0 bases, and 8 bases stayed unmatched. This CDR3 contains 16 residues. Looked up from germline, CDR1 is SEHNR and CDR2 is FQNEAQ (reference sequence). The CDR3 region is CASSRLLARSTDTQYF. As DNA, the CDR3 is TGTGCCAGCAGCCGATTACTAGCGCGTAGCACAGATACGCAGTATTTT.

This clonotype turned up a few times. The chain is built from TRBV6-5 and TRBJ2-4; D not certain. Trimming pared 0 bases from V and 6 bases from J, leaving 12 bases between. This CDR3 is 15 amino acids long. Germline V gives CDR1 MNHEY, CDR2 SVGAGI. The CDR3 loop reads CASSYSSGPINIQYF. The CDR3 bases are TGTGCCAGCAGTTACTCGAGTGGCCCTATAAACATTCAGTACTTC.

This clonotype has just a few counts. The genes are TRBV7-2 and TRBJ2-7; 7 bases fit TRBD1. The CDR3 loop spans 13 amino acids. V lost 1 base and J lost 7; bases outside the gene matches: 4. Looked up from germline, CDR1 is SGHTA and CDR2 is FQGNSA. CDR3 sequence: CASSLVRDREQYF. As DNA, the CDR3 is TGTGCCAGCAGCTTAGTCCGGGACAGAGAGCAGTACTTC.

V is TRBV7-9 and J is TRBJ2-3; weak D call: TRBD1 (6 bases). The V end lost 5 bases, the J end lost 2 bases, and 14 bases lay between the germline ends. CDR3 length: 15 residues. Germline loops: CDR1 SEHNR, CDR2 FQNEAQ (reference sequence). CDR3: CASSPRTDLTDTQYF. The CDR3 region has the DNA TGTGCCAGCAGCCCCCGGACAGACCTCACAGATACGCAGTATTTT.

The chain uses TRBV24-1 and TRBJ2-5, with TRBD1 matching over 9 bases. Germline loops: CDR1 KGHDR, CDR2 SFDVKD. V dropped 3 bases and J dropped 5; count of bases not matched to a gene: 9. The CDR3 spans 16 residues. CDR3 amino acids: CATSDGDRAGWETQYF. CDR3 in DNA: TGTGCCACCAGTGATGGGGACAGGGCTGGGTGGGAGACCCAGTACTTC.

The table lists this clonotype with many counts. This sequence joins TRBV18 and TRBJ2-6; possible D gene TRBD1, 5 bases. This CDR3 spans 16 amino acids. V gave up 0 bases and J gave up 2 bases, with 8 bases separating them. Germline V CDR1 and CDR2: KGHSH, LQKENI. CDR3 nucleotide sequence: TGTGCCAGCTCACCACCTCCAGGGCCTGGGGCCAACGTCCTGACTTTC. Its protein product is CASSPPPGPGANVLTF.

The rearrangement links TRBV20-1 to TRBJ2-7; perhaps TRBD2 as D (5 bases). Germline CDR1 reads DFQATT; CDR2 reads SNEGSKA (reference sequence). Trimming shortened V by 2 bases and J by 0 bases, and 14 bases separated the two germline ends. This CDR3 is built from 15 residues. The CDR3 nucleotides read TGCAGTGCTAGATCCCGGACTTCAAGCTCCTACGAGCAGTACTTC. Its translation is CSARSRTSSSYEQYF.

This clonotype was counted a few times. The chain has TRBV5-1 and TRBJ2-6, with D perhaps assigned TRBD1 or TRBD2 (5 bases each). The CDR3 extends over 11 amino acids. Germline assignment: CDR1 SGHRS and CDR2 YFSETQ. Deletions cut 3 bases from V and 18 bases from J, with 13 bases between. Written as DNA, the CDR3 is TGCGCCAGCAGCTCTCCGGGGCCACCGACTTTC. This translates into CASSSPGPPTF.

There are many counts of this clonotype. The CDR3 DNA reads as TGCGCCAGCAGAACAGGGGACAATCAGCCCCAGCATTTT. Protein sequence: CASRTGDNQPQHF. The gene calls are TRBV5-1 and TRBJ1-5, with 7 bases that match TRBD1. V was clipped by 5 bases and J by 3 bases; unmatched bases: 2. The CDR3 runs 13 residues. The germline V gene has CDR1 SGHRS and CDR2 YFSETQ.

This chain connects TRBV29-1 to TRBJ2-1, with 7 nucleotides matching TRBD1. The CDR3 consists of 15 residues. Germline CDR1 and CDR2: SQVTM and ANQGSEA. Unmatched junction bases numbered 18, after V lost 4 bases and J lost 12 bases. The CDR3 coding sequence is TGCAGCGTTGGCAGCAGGGGGTCTCGGTCGGGTGGGCAGTTCTTC. Translated, it gives CSVGSRGSRSGGQFF.

A few counts support this clonotype. The CDR3 bases are TGTGCCAGCAGTTTATGGTCTAGCGGGAGGCGAAATGAGCAGTTCTTC. Translating it yields CASSLWSSGRRNEQFF. The chain links TRBV27 to TRBJ2-1, with 11 bases that match TRBD2. The junction had 6 bases not matched to a gene; V was cut back by 1 base and J by 7 bases. The CDR3 loop spans 16 amino acids. Per the germline V gene, CDR1 is MNHEY and CDR2 is SMNVEV (reference sequence).

This clonotype has ten or more counts. The chain uses TRBV3-1 and TRBJ2-7; 10 bases align to TRBD1. CDR1 and CDR2 from the germline V gene are LGHDT and YNNKEL (reference sequence). The CDR3 is made up of 16 amino acids. V was clipped by 4 bases and J by 7 bases; unmatched bases: 13. The CDR3 nucleotides read TGTGCCAGCAGCCGAAAAACCGGGACAGGGGATTGGGAGCAGTACTTC. Translating gives CASSRKTGTGDWEQYF.

This clonotype was detected ten times or more. The V call is TRBV7-2, the J call TRBJ2-1, with 10 bases identical to TRBD2. CDR3 size: 15 residues. CDR1 is SGHTA, CDR2 FQGNSA, per germline. J was trimmed by 3 bases and V by 2 bases; bases with no gene match: 1. In nucleotides, the CDR3 is TGTGCCAGCAGCTTACTAGCGGGGGACTACAATGAGCAGTTCTTC. Translated, it gives CASSLLAGDYNEQFF.

This clonotype was counted many times. The gene calls are TRBV28 and TRBJ1-2, with D uncertain. The CDR3 length is 13 residues. With 10 bases removed from V and 6 bases from J, the gap between germline ends came to 18 bases. The germline V gene encodes CDR1 MDHEN and CDR2 SYDVKM. CDR3 protein: CATRRSRIDGYTF. The CDR3 DNA follows: TGTGCCACCAGAAGATCGAGAATTGATGGCTACACCTTC.

This clonotype was recorded at least ten times. The chain has TRBV7-2 and TRBJ2-3; possibly TRBD1 for D (5 bases). The ends were cut back, 3 bases at V and 5 bases at J, with 6 bases in the middle. The CDR3 is made up of 12 amino acids. CDR1 is SGHTA, CDR2 FQGNSA, per germline. The CDR3 DNA is TGTGCCAGCAGCTTCACAGGAGATACGCAGTATTTT. Encoded protein: CASSFTGDTQYF.

This clonotype was recorded at least ten times. The chain combines TRBV12-3 or TRBV12-4 with TRBJ1-5; a possible D gene is TRBD1 (6 bases). V lost 6 bases, J lost 1 base, and 13 bases lay in between. The CDR3 length is 15 residues. The CDR3: CASSWGGASNQPQHF. CDR3 DNA sequence: TGTGCCAGCAGCTGGGGGGGGGCGAGCAATCAGCCCCAGCATTTT.

The chain couples TRBV12-3 or TRBV12-4 to TRBJ2-2; TRBD2 aligns across 8 bases. The V segment lost 7 bases and the J segment 6 bases; nucleotides outside the gene matches: 4. The CDR3 extends over 13 amino acids. The CDR3 region has the DNA TGTGCCAGCAACCAGCGGGAGTCCGGGGAGCTGTTTTTT. Amino acids: CASNQRESGELFF.

This clonotype was seen a few times. The rearrangement uses TRBV5-1 and TRBJ2-7; TRBD1 aligns across 8 bases. The CDR3 consists of 16 residues. V shed 0 bases, J shed 3 bases, and the junction held 8 bases outside the gene matches. CDR1 and CDR2 from the germline V gene are SGHRS and YFSETQ. CDR3 sequence reads: CASSLVERTGNYEQYF. In DNA, the CDR3 is TGCGCCAGCAGCTTGGTGGAACGGACAGGGAACTACGAGCAGTACTTC.

Of note for this clonotype: Since a much larger clone is just one base distant, this may be a read error. V usage is TRBV28 and J usage is TRBJ2-2; D not certain. CDR1 and CDR2 from the germline V gene are MDHEN and SYDVKM. The CDR3 totals 14 residues. The V gene lost 7 bases and the J gene lost 1 base, with 10 bases spanning the gap. CDR3 nucleotides: TGTGCCAGCATTGCCGGGCAGAACACCGGGGAGCTGTTTTTT. Translation gives CASIAGQNTGELFF.

The rearrangement uses TRBV7-3 and TRBJ2-2; 8 positions agree with TRBD1. Germline lookup yields CDR1 SGHTA and CDR2 FQGTGA. This CDR3 region has 15 residues. The V and J ends lost 5 bases and 4 bases, in that order; junction bases with no gene match: 6. CDR3 sequence: CASSRDRHGTGELFF. The CDR3 DNA reads TGTGCCAGCAGCCGGGACAGGCACGGCACCGGGGAGCTGTTTTTT.

This clonotype was picked up a small number of times. This chain connects TRBV11-2 to TRBJ1-1, with D possibly being TRBD1 (6 bases). Trimming removed 7 bases at V and 6 bases at J, with 15 bases between. Germline V gives CDR1 SGHAT, CDR2 FQNNGV. The CDR3 loop spans 13 amino acids. In DNA form, the CDR3 reads TGTGCCAGCACCCCAGGGGTGACCGCTGAAGCTTTCTTT. Protein sequence: CASTPGVTAEAFF.

This clonotype has only a few counts. The chain uses TRBV7-9 and TRBJ1-1; 7 bases match TRBD1. This CDR3 has 15 residues. Trimming removed 6 bases from V and 2 bases from J; junction bases left unmatched: 9. CDR1 and CDR2 from the germline V gene are SEHNR and FQNEAQ (reference sequence). As DNA, the CDR3 is TGTGCCAGCAGGGGGAGGGGGCGAGGAAACACTGAAGCTTTCTTT. Protein product: CASRGRGRGNTEAFF.